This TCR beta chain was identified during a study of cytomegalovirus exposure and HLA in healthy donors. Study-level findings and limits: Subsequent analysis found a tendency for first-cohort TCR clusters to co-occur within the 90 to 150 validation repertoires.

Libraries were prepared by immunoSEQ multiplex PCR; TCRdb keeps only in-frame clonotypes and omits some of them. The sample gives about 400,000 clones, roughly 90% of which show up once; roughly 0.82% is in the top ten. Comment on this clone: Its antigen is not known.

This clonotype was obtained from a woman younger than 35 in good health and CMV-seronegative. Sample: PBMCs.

In nucleotides, the CDR3 is TGTGCCATCAGTGAGCCCAGAGGAACAGGGAGTGAGACCCAGTACTTC. Translated: CAISEPRGTGSETQYF. This sequence joins TRBV10-3 and TRBJ2-5; D possibly corresponds to TRBD1 (6 bases). V lost 2 bases, J lost 5 bases, and 18 bases lay in between. This CDR3 is built from 16 residues. Per the germline V gene, CDR1 is ENHRY and CDR2 is SYGVKD.